The clone carrying this TCR beta chain was recorded a few times. Its cognate antigen is unknown. This sample is part of a study of graft-versus-host responses after intestinal transplantation. For the study at large: Multivisceral, liver-intestinal, or isolated intestinal transplants were received by the recipients. Once they had received anti-thymocyte globulin induction, all recipients took tacrolimus and steroids for three to four years. The study, taken as a whole, reports: Recipient marrow showed GvH clones, some seen first in ileum or blood.

Unmatched junction bases numbered 2, after V lost 6 bases and J lost 1 base. CDR1 MNHNS and CDR2 SASEGT come from the germline V gene. The CDR3 consists of 15 residues. Sequencing was performed with immunoSEQ multiplex PCR; in TCRdb, only in-frame clones are kept and a portion is missing. The sample consists of more than 85,000 clones, about four fifths of them appearing once. The TCR originated in a human donor who received an intestinal transplant. The specimen comprised unstimulated CD4+ T cells sorted from spleen or lymph node cells, sampled before intestinal transplant. The chain recombines TRBV6-1 with TRBJ1-5; 11 positions agree with TRBD1. The CDR3 sequence: CASRDRGQSNQPQHF. DNA for the CDR3: TGTGCCAGCAGGGACAGGGGGCAGAGCAATCAGCCCCAGCATTTT.